One sample yielded the 27 T cell receptor beta chains listed below, sequenced in a study of blood T cell repertoires in COVID-19. TCRdb's table, derived via immunoSEQ multiplex PCR, lists solely in-frame clones and lacks some. The sample contains 200,000 to 250,000 clones, about 85% of which appear only once. Material for sequencing was peripheral blood. These receptors all stem from an older woman who had recovered from COVID-19.

This clone was observed a single time. The chain combines TRBV5-6 with TRBJ1-2; D perhaps matches TRBD1 (6 bases). V lost 2 bases to trimming and J lost 4 bases, with 9 bases between them. The CDR3 is 13 residues long. The germline V gene encodes CDR1 SGHDT and CDR2 YYEEEE. The CDR3 bases are TGTGCCAGCAGCTTAGGGGGAAGCTATGGCTACACCTTC. Its protein product is CASSLGGSYGYTF.

V gene TRBV7-3 combines with J gene TRBJ1-1; no clear D gene. The germline CDR1 and CDR2 sequences are SGHTA and FQGTGA. V gave up 5 bases and J gave up 2 bases, with 9 bases separating them. This CDR3 comprises 13 residues. The CDR3 here is CASSATPNTEAFF. The CDR3 nucleotides read TGTGCCAGCAGCGCTACTCCAAACACTGAAGCTTTCTTT.

The chain couples TRBV15 to TRBJ1-2; 7 nucleotides line up with TRBD1. The V gene end was trimmed by 5 bases and the J gene end by 4 bases; junction bases not matched to a gene: 16. Germline assignment: CDR1 LNHNV and CDR2 YYDKDF (reference sequence). The CDR3 loop spans 17 amino acids. CDR3 in DNA: TGTGCCACCAGCCCAGAGGAGGTTGACAGGGCTTTCTATGGCTACACCTTC. Its protein product is CATSPEEVDRAFYGYTF.

The chain employs TRBV7-9 and TRBJ2-2; TRBD2 aligns across 10 bases. The trim removed 11 bases at V and 4 bases at J, leaving 10 bases unmatched. Per the germline V gene, CDR1 is SEHNR and CDR2 is FQNEAQ (reference sequence). The CDR3 is 15 amino acids. CDR3 sequence (DNA): TGTGCCGGAACCGGGACTAGCGAGTTCACCGGGGAGCTGTTTTTT. Its protein is CAGTGTSEFTGELFF.

The V call is TRBV7-3, the J call TRBJ2-1; 10 bases are shared with TRBD1. V shed 5 bases, J shed 6 bases, and the junction held 7 bases outside the gene matches. The CDR3 totals 15 residues. The germline V gene encodes CDR1 SGHTA and CDR2 FQGTGA. In DNA form, the CDR3 reads TGTGCCAGCAGCGCAACCGGGACAGGGGTCAATGAGCAGTTCTTC. Amino acids: CASSATGTGVNEQFF.

The chain employs TRBV4-2 and TRBJ2-5, with 7 bases fitting TRBD1. Germline CDR1 LGHNA, CDR2 YNFKEQ. The CDR3 consists of 16 residues. Losses at the gene ends were 2 bases for V and 5 bases for J; bases not matched to a gene: 11. This chain's CDR3 is CASSQLTGSKGETQYF. For the CDR3, the DNA is TGTGCCAGCAGCCAACTGACAGGGTCGAAGGGGGAGACCCAGTACTTC.

This clone appeared once. The J gene is TRBJ1-2, the V gene TRBV4-2; 9 positions agree with TRBD1. The CDR3 is 16 residues long. Trimming cost V 0 bases and J 2 bases; bases outside gene matches: 4. Germline V lookup: CDR1 LGHNA, CDR2 YNFKEQ. The CDR3 DNA follows: TGTGCCAGCAGCCAAGATTACACAGGGGGCAACTATGGCTACACCTTC. It is translated as CASSQDYTGGNYGYTF.

This clone was detected a few times. V usage is TRBV27 and J usage is TRBJ1-1; 10 bases map to TRBD1. The CDR3 is 16 amino acids. V dropped 6 bases and J dropped 3; count of bases not matched to a gene: 10. Germline loops: CDR1 MNHEY, CDR2 SMNVEV (reference sequence). Here the CDR3 reads CASSRDRGILDTEAFF. In DNA, the CDR3 is TGTGCCAGCAGCCGGGACAGGGGTATTTTGGACACTGAAGCTTTCTTT.

The chain joins TRBV3-1 (or the pseudogene TRBV3-2) to TRBJ1-6; D unclear. The CDR3 consists of 15 residues. Deletions cut 6 bases from V and 9 bases from J, with 18 bases between. CDR1 and CDR2 (germline): LGHDT, YNNKEL (reference sequence). The CDR3 DNA reads as TGTGCCAGCAGTTTCGGGATTTCTCGAAGTTCACCCCTCCACTTT. Amino acid sequence: CASSFGISRSSPLHF.

The chain carries TRBV19 and TRBJ2-4; TRBD1 might be the D (5 bases). Germline V gives CDR1 LNHDA, CDR2 SQIVND (reference sequence). The germline V and J ends were trimmed by 5 bases and 5 bases, with 13 bases remaining between them. The CDR3 loop spans 14 amino acids. CDR3 DNA sequence: TGTGCCAGTAGTCTGGGTAAAGGGGAAAACATTCAGTACTTC. Encoded protein: CASSLGKGENIQYF.

V usage is TRBV14 and J usage is TRBJ2-7, with 8 bases lining up with TRBD1. CDR1 and CDR2 from the germline V gene are SGHDN and FVKESK. The CDR3 consists of 17 residues. With V trimmed by 2 bases and J by 1 base, 10 bases remained unmatched. The CDR3 coding sequence is TGTGCCAGCAGCCAAAACGAGGGCAGGGGGCTTTCCTACGAGCAGTACTTC. Encoded protein: CASSQNEGRGLSYEQYF.

The chain joins TRBV2 to TRBJ1-4, with TRBD1 matching 7 bases. The germline CDR1 and CDR2 sequences are SNHLY and FYNNEI. V gave up 5 bases and J gave up 8 bases; unmatched junction bases: 5. The CDR3 has 13 amino acids. In DNA form, the CDR3 reads TGTGCCAGCAGTTGGGACAGTACCGAAAAACTGTTTTTT. This codes for CASSWDSTEKLFF.

This clone was counted a few times. The chain links TRBV5-1 to TRBJ1-2, with TRBD1 identical over 8 bases. CDR1 SGHRS and CDR2 YFSETQ come from the germline V gene. CDR3 length equals 13 residues. Losses at the gene ends were 0 bases for V and 8 bases for J; bases not matched to a gene: 3. The CDR3, as DNA: TGCGCCAGCAGCTTGGAACAGGGGGAAGGCTACACCTTC. It encodes CASSLEQGEGYTF.

This sequence joins TRBV19 and TRBJ2-3, with D unresolved. The CDR3 consists of 14 residues. The germline CDR1 and CDR2 sequences are LNHDA and SQIVND (reference sequence). Trimming left V 7 bases short and J 0 bases short, with 11 bases between. CDR3 nucleotide sequence: TGTGCCAGTACCCTATCAATTAGCACAGATACGCAGTATTTT. It translates to CASTLSISTDTQYF.

The chain employs TRBV9 and TRBJ1-6; 7 nucleotides match TRBD1. V shed 4 bases, J shed 7 bases, and the junction held 8 bases outside the gene matches. There are 15 residues in the CDR3. Germline CDR1 is SGDLS and CDR2 is YYNGEE. The CDR3 spells CASSQTGSRNSPLHF. The CDR3 region has the DNA TGTGCCAGCAGCCAGACAGGGAGTCGAAATTCACCCCTCCACTTT. The full variable domain, with the rest looked up from reference TRBV9 and TRBJ1-6, is DSGVTQTPKHLITATGQRVTLRCSPRSGDLSVYWYQQSLDQGLQFLIQYYNGEERAKGNILERFSAQQFPDLHSELNLSSLELGDSALYFCASSQTGSRNSPLHFGNGTRLTVT.

The V gene is TRBV5-4, the J gene TRBJ1-1; the match to TRBD1 covers 8 bases. There are 15 residues in the CDR3. Trimming cost V 4 bases and J 0 bases; bases outside gene matches: 5. Germline V gives CDR1 SGHNT, CDR2 YYREEE (reference sequence). The CDR3 bases are TGTGCCAGCAGCCCACTGACAGGGGTGAACACTGAAGCTTTCTTT. Its translation: CASSPLTGVNTEAFF.

CDR3 in DNA: TGCGCCAGCAGCCCGGGGAGGTGGGACAGGGGCACAGATACGCAGTATTTT. It encodes CASSPGRWDRGTDTQYF. J is TRBJ2-3 and V is TRBV4-3; TRBD1 matches at 9 bases. CDR1 is LGHNA, CDR2 YSLEER, per germline. Losses at the gene ends were 4 bases for V and 1 base for J; bases not matched to a gene: 9. The CDR3 is 17 amino acids.

This chain links TRBV5-6 with TRBJ2-7, with 7 bases identical to TRBD1. The ends lost 4 bases at V and 6 bases at J; junction bases unmatched: 10. CDR1 SGHDT and CDR2 YYEEEE come from the germline V gene. The CDR3 has 14 residues. The CDR3 nucleotides read TGTGCCAGCAGCCTGGGACAGTACTTGATCGAGCAGTACTTC. This sequence encodes CASSLGQYLIEQYF.

This chain connects TRBV5-1 to TRBJ2-2; 8 positions agree with TRBD1. With V trimmed by 7 bases and J by 8 bases, 13 bases remained unmatched. Germline lookup yields CDR1 SGHRS and CDR2 YFSETQ. This CDR3 is built from 15 residues. CDR3 coding DNA: TGCGCCAGCGGGTCCCCTGACAGGGGTAGTGGGGAGCTGTTTTTT. This translates into CASGSPDRGSGELFF.

This rearrangement joins TRBV5-4 to TRBJ1-6; D is ambiguous. The CDR3 contains 14 residues. V dropped 0 bases and J dropped 6 bases, with 7 bases sitting between them. The germline V gene has CDR1 SGHNT and CDR2 YYREEE (reference sequence). The CDR3 loop is CASSLENGNSPLHF. CDR3 coding DNA: TGTGCCAGCAGCTTGGAGAACGGTAATTCACCCCTCCACTTT.

This sequence joins TRBV3-1 (or the pseudogene TRBV3-2) and TRBJ2-2; D is possibly TRBD1 (5 bases). Germline V CDR1 and CDR2: LGHDT, YNNKEL (reference sequence). This CDR3 comprises 14 residues. The V and J ends lost 4 bases and 1 base respectively, with 7 bases between them. The CDR3 coding sequence is TGTGCCAGCAGCCGCACAGGGAACACCGGGGAGCTGTTTTTT. It yields the protein CASSRTGNTGELFF.

J is TRBJ2-6 and V is TRBV3-1 (or the pseudogene TRBV3-2), with D possibly TRBD2 on 5 matching bases. Germline CDR1 LGHDT, CDR2 YNNKEL (reference sequence). The CDR3 consists of 16 residues. With 4 bases removed from V and 3 bases from J, the gap between germline ends came to 13 bases. CDR3 in DNA: TGTGCCAGCAGCCGAAACGGGATCCTTGGGGCCAACGTCCTGACTTTC. Protein: CASSRNGILGANVLTF.

The chain joins TRBV7-2 to TRBJ2-5; the D gene is possibly TRBD2 (5 bases). Germline CDR1 and CDR2: SGHTA and FQGNSA. The V and J ends lost 5 bases and 2 bases respectively, with 12 bases between them. The CDR3 runs 14 residues. The CDR3 DNA reads as TGTGCCAGCAGCCCCAGACTAAGACAAGAGACCCAGTACTTC. Its protein is CASSPRLRQETQYF.

The chain has TRBV18 and TRBJ1-5; no definite D call. The CDR3 loop spans 15 amino acids. Germline values: CDR1 KGHSH, CDR2 LQKENI. Trimming removed 6 bases at V and 6 bases at J, with 18 bases between. The CDR3 region has the DNA TGTGCCAGCTCCGCGGGTTTGGCGGTAAGTCAGCCCCAGCATTTT. It specifies CASSAGLAVSQPQHF.

V is TRBV7-8 and J is TRBJ1-5; D unresolved. The CDR3 spans 13 residues. The V gene lost 11 bases and the J gene lost 1 base, with 12 bases spanning the gap. Germline assignment: CDR1 SGHVS and CDR2 FQNEAQ. CDR3 sequence (DNA): TGTGCCGTTGGGCCAGAAAGCAATCAGCCCCAGCATTTT. Translated: CAVGPESNQPQHF.

The V gene is TRBV4-2, the J gene TRBJ1-2; D is uncertain. This CDR3 spans 15 amino acids. Germline loops: CDR1 LGHNA, CDR2 YNFKEQ. V gave up 0 bases and J gave up 6 bases, with 14 bases separating them. Here the CDR3 reads CASSQDWGGSDGYTF. The CDR3 DNA follows: TGTGCCAGCAGCCAAGATTGGGGAGGTTCCGATGGCTACACCTTC.

This sequence joins TRBV30 and TRBJ1-1, with D perhaps TRBD1 (5 bases). Trimming removed 4 bases at V and 1 base at J, with 16 bases between. Germline assignment: CDR1 GTSNPN and CDR2 SVGIG (reference sequence). The CDR3 spans 15 residues. The CDR3 region is CAWTRFRQTNTEAFF. The CDR3 nucleotides read TGTGCCTGGACACGTTTTAGACAGACGAACACTGAAGCTTTCTTT.